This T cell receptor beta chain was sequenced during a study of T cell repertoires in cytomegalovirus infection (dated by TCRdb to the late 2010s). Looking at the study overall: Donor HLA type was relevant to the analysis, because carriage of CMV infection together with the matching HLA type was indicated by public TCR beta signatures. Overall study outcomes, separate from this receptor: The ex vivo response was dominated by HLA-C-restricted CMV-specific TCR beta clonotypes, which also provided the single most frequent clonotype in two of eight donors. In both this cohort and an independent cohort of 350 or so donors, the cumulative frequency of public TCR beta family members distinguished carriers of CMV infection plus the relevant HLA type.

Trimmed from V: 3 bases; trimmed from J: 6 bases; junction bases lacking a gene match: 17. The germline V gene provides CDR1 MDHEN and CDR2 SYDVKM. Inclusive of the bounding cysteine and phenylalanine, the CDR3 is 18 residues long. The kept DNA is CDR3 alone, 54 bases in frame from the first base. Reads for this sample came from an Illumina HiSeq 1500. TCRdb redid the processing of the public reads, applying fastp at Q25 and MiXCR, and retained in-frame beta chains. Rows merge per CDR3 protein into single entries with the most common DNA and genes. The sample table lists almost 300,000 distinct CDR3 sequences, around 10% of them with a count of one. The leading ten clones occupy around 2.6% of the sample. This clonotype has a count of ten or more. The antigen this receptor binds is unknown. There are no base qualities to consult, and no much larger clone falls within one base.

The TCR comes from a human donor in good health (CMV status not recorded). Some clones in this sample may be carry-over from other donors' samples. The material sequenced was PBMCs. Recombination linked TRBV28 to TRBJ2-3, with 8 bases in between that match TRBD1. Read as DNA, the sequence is TGTGCCAGCAGTTTTAACATCCAGGACAGGGTCCCCGGGGATACGCAGTATTTT. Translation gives CASSFNIQDRVPGDTQYF.